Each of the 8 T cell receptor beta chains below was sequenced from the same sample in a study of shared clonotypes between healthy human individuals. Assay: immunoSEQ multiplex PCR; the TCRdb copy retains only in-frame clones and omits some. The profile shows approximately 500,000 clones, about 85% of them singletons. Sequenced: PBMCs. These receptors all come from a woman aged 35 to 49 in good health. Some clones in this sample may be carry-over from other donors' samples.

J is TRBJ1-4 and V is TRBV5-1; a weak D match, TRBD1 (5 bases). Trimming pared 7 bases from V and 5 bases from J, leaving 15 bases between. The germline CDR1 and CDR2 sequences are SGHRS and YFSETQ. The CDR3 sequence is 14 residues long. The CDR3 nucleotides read TGCGCCAGCTCGGAGGGCGGACAAAATGAAAAACTGTTTTTT. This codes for CASSEGGQNEKLFF.

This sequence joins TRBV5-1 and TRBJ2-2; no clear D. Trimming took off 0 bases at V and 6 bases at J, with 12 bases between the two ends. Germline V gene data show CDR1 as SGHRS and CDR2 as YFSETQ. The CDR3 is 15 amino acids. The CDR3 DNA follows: TGCGCCAGCAGCTTGGAGGACGTCCGATCCGGGGAGCTGTTTTTT. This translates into CASSLEDVRSGELFF. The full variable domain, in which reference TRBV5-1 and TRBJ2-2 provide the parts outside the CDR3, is KAGVTQTPRYLIKTRGQQVTLSCSPISGHRSVSWYQQTPGQGLQFLFEYFSETQRNKGNFPGRFSGRQFSNSRSEMNVSTLELGDSALYLCASSLEDVRSGELFFGEGSRLTVL.

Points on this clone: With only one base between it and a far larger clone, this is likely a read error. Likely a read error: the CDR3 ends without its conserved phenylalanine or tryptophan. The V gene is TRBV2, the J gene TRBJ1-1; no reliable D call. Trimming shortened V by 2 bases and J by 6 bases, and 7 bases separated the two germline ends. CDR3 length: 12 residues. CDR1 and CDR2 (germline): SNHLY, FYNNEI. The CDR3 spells CASSERAAEAFL. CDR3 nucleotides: TGTGCCAGCAGTGAAAGAGCGGCTGAAGCTTTCCTT.

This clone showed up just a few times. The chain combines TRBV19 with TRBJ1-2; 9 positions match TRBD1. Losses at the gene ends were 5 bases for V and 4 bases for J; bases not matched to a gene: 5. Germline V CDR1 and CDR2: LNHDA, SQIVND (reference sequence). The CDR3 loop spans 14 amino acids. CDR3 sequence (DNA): TGTGCCAGTAGTGCCTGGGACAGGGTCTATGGCTACACCTTC. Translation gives CASSAWDRVYGYTF.

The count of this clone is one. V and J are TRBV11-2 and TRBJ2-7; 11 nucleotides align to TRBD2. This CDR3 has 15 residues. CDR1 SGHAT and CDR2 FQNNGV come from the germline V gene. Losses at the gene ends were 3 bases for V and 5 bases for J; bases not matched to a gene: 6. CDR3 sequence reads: CASSFSGRAFHEQYF. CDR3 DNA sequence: TGTGCCAGCAGCTTTAGCGGGAGGGCCTTCCACGAGCAGTACTTC.

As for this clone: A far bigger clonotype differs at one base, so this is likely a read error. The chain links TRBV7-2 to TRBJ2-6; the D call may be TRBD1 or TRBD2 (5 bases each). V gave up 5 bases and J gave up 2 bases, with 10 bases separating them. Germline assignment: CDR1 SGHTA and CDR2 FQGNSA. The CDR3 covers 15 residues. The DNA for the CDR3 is TGTGCCAGCAGCCAGGTGGGGGCTGGGGCCAACGTCCTGACTTTC. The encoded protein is CASSQVGAGANVLTF.

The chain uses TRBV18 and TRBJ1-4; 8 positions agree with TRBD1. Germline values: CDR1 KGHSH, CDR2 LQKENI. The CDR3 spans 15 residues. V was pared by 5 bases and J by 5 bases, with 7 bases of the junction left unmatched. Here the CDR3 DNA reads TGTGCCAGCTCAACGGACAGGGCGGGAAATGAAAAACTGTTTTTT. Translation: CASSTDRAGNEKLFF.

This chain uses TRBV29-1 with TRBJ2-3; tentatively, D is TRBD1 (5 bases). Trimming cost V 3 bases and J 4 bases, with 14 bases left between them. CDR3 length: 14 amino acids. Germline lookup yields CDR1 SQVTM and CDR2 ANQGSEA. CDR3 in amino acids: CSVEPGKSADTQYF. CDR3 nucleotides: TGCAGCGTTGAGCCAGGGAAGAGCGCAGATACGCAGTATTTT.